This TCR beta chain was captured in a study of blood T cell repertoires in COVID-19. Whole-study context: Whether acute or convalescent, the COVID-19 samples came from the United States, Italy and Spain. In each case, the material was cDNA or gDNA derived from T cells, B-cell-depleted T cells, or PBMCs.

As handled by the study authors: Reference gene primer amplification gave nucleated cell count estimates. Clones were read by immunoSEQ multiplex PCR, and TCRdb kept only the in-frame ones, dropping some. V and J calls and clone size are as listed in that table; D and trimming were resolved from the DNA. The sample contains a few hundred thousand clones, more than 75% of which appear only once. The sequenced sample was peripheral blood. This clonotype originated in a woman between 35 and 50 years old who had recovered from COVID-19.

CDR3 amino acids: CSVDGGSGQETQYF. The CDR3 region has the DNA TGCAGCGTTGACGGCGGGAGTGGGCAAGAGACCCAGTACTTC. The rearrangement joins TRBV29-1 to TRBJ2-5, with 7 nucleotides matching TRBD2. V lost 3 bases, J lost 2 bases, and 6 bases stayed unmatched. Germline CDR1 reads SQVTM; CDR2 reads ANQGSEA. The CDR3 spans 14 residues. Combining the CDR3 with reference TRBV29-1 and TRBJ2-5 gives the whole variable domain SAVISQKPSRDICQRGTSLTIQCQVDSQVTMMFWYRQQPGQSLTLIATANQGSEATYESGFVIDKFPISRPNLTFSTLTVSNMSPEDSSIYLCSVDGGSGQETQYFGPGTRLLVL.